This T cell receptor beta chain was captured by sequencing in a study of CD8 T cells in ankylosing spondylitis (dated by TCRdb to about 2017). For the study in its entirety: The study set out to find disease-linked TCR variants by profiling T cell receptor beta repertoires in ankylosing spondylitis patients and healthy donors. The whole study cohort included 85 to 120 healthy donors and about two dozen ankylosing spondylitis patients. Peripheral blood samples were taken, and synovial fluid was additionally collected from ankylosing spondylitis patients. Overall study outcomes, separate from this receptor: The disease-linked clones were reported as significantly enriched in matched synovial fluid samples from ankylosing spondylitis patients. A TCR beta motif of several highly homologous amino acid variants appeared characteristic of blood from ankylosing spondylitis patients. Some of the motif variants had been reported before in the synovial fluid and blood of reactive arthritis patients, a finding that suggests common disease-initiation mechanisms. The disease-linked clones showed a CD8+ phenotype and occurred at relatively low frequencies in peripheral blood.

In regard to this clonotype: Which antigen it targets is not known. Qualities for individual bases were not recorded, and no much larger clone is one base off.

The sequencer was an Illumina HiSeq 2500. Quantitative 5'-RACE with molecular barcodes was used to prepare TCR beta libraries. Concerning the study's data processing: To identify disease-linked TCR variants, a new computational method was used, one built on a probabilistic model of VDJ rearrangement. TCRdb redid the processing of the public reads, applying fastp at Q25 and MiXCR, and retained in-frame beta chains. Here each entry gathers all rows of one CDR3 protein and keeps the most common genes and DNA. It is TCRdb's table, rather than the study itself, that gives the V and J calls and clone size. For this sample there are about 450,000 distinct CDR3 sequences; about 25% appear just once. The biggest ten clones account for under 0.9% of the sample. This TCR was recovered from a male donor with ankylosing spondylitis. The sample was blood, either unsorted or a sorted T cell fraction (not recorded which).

The CDR3 amino acid sequence is: CASSASGLAKNIQYF. The nucleotide sequence is TGTGCCAGCAGTGCGAGCGGGTTAGCCAAAAACATTCAGTACTTC. The V and J genes are TRBV12-3 or TRBV12-4 and TRBJ2-4; D gene: possibly TRBD2, on 6 matching bases. Between the V and J ends, shortened by 5 bases and 0 bases respectively, the junction contains 11 bases. The CDR3 runs 15 residues from the cysteine to the phenylalanine. Only the CDR3 region is kept as DNA, spanning 45 bases read in frame from base 1.